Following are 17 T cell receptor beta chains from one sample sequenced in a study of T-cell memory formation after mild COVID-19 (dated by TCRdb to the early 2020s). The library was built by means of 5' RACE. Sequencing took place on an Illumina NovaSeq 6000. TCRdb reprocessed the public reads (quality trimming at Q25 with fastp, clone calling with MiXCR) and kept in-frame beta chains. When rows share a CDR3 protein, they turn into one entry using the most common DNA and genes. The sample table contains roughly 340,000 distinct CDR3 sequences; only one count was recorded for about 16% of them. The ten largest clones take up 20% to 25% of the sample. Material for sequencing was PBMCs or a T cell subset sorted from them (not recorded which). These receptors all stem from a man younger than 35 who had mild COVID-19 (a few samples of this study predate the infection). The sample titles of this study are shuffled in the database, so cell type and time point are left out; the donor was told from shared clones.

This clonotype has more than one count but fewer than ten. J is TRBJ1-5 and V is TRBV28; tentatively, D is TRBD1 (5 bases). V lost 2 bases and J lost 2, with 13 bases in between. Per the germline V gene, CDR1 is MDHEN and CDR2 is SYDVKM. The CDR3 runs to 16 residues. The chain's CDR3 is CASSLLGPYRNQPQHF. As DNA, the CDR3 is TGTGCCAGCAGTTTACTGGGGCCCTATCGCAATCAGCCCCAGCATTTT. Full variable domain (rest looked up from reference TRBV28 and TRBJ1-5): DVKVTQSSRYLVKRTGEKVFLECVQDMDHENMFWYRQDPGLGLRLIYFSYDVKMKEKGDIPEGYSVSREKKERFSLILESASTNQTSMYLCASSLLGPYRNQPQHFGDGTRLSIL.

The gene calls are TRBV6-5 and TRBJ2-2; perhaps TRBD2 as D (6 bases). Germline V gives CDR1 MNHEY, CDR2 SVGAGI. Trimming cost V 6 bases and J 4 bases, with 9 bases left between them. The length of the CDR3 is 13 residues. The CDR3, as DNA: TGTGCCAGCAGACGGGACTTCACCGGGGAGCTGTTTTTT. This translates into CASRRDFTGELFF.

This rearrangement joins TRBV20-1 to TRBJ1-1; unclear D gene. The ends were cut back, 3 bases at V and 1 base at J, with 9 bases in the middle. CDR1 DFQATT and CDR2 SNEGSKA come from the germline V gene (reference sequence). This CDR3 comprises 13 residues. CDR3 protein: CSASPTKNTEAFF. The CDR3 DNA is TGCAGTGCTAGCCCCACAAAGAACACTGAAGCTTTCTTT.

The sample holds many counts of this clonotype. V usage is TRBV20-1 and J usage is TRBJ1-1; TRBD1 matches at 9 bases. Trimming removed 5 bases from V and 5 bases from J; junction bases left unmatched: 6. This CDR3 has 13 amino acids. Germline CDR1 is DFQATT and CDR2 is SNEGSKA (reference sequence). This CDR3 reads CSAGGQGRTEAFF. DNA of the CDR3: TGCAGTGCTGGAGGACAGGGGAGAACTGAAGCTTTCTTT.

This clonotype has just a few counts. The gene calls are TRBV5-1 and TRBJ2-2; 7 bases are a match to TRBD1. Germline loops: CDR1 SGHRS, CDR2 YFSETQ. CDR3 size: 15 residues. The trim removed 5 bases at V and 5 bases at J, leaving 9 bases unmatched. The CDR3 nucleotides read TGCGCCAGCAGGGAACAGGGGCCGCCGACCGGGGAGCTGTTTTTT. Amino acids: CASREQGPPTGELFF.

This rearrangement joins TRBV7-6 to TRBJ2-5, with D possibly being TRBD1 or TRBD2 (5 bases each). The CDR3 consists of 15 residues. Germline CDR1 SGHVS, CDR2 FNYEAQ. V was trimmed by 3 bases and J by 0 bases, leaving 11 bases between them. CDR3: CASSFGALYQETQYF. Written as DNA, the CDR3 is TGTGCCAGCAGCTTCGGGGCCTTGTACCAAGAGACCCAGTACTTC.

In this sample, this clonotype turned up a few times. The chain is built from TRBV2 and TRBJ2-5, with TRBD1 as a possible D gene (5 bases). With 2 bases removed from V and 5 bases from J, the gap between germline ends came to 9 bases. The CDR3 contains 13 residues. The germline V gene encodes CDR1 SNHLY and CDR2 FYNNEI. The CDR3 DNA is TGTGCCAGCAGTGAACAGGGTGCCGAGACCCAGTACTTC. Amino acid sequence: CASSEQGAETQYF.

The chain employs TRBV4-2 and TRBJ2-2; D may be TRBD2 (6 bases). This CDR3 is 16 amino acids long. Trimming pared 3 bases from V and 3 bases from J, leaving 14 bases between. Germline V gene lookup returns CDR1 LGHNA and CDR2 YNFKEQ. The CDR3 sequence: CASSHNSAGYTGELFF. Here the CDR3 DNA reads TGTGCCAGCAGCCATAATAGCGCGGGGTACACCGGGGAGCTGTTTTTT.

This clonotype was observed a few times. DNA for the CDR3: TGCAACGCCTTACTAGCGGGAGTAATAGCTAGCACAGATACGCAGTATTTT. Amino acid sequence: CNALLAGVIASTDTQYF. This chain uses TRBV20-1 with TRBJ2-3; 11 nucleotides align to TRBD2. Looked up from germline, CDR1 is DFQATT and CDR2 is SNEGSKA (reference sequence). The length of the CDR3 is 17 residues.

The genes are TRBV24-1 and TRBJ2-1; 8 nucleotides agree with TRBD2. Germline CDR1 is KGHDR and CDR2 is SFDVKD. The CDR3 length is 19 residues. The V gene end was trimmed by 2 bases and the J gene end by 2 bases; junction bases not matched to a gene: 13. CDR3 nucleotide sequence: TGTGCCACCAGTGATTCCGCCCCCAGCGGGGGTCAAGCCTACAATGAGCAGTTCTTC. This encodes CATSDSAPSGGQAYNEQFF.

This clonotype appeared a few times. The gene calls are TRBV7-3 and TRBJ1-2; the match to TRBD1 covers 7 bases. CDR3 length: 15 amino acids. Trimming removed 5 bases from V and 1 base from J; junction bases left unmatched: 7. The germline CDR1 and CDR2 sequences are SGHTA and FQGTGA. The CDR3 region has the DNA TGTGCCAGCAGCCCCGGGACAGCACTTAACTATGGCTACACCTTC. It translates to CASSPGTALNYGYTF.

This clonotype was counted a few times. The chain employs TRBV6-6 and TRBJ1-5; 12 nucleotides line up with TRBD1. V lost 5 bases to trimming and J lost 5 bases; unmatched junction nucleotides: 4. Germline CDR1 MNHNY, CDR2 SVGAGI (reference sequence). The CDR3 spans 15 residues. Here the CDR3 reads CASSTGDRGHQPQHF. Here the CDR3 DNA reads TGTGCCAGCAGTACCGGGGACAGGGGGCATCAGCCCCAGCATTTT.

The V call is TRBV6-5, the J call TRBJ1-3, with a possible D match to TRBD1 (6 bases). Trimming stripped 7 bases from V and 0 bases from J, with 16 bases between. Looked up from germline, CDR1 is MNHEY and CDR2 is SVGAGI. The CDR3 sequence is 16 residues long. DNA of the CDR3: TGTGCCAGCAACGGGGAGGGGGGACCCTCTGGAAACACCATATATTTT. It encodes CASNGEGGPSGNTIYF.

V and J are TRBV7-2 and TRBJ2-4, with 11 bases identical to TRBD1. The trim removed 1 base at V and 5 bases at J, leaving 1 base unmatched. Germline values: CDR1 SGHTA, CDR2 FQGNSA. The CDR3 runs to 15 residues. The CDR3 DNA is TGTGCCAGCAGCTTAGGGACAGGGGGCCAAAACATTCAGTACTTC. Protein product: CASSLGTGGQNIQYF.

The DNA of the CDR3 is TGCAGTGCTAGAGATGCCCTCCGGCCGGGGGCTTTCTTT. It codes for CSARDALRPGAFF. The chain carries TRBV20-1 and TRBJ1-1; D remains ambiguous. The CDR3 extends over 13 amino acids. V was shortened by 0 bases and J by 11 bases, with 16 bases between the two germline ends. The germline V gene has CDR1 DFQATT and CDR2 SNEGSKA (reference sequence).

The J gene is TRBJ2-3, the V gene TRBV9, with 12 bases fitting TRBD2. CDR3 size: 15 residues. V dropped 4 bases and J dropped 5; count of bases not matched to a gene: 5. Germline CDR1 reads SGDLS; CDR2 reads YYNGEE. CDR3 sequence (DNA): TGTGCCAGCAGCCCACCTAGCGGGGGGGTAGATACGCAGTATTTT. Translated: CASSPPSGGVDTQYF. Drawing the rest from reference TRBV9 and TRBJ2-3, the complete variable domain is DSGVTQTPKHLITATGQRVTLRCSPRSGDLSVYWYQQSLDQGLQFLIQYYNGEERAKGNILERFSAQQFPDLHSELNLSSLELGDSALYFCASSPPSGGVDTQYFGPGTRLTVL.

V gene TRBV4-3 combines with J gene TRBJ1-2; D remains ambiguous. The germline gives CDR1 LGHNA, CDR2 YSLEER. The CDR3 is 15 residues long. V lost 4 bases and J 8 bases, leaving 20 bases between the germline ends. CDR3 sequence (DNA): TGCGCCAGCAGCCTCACGCTCGTAGGGAGGGAAGGCTACACCTTC. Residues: CASSLTLVGREGYTF.